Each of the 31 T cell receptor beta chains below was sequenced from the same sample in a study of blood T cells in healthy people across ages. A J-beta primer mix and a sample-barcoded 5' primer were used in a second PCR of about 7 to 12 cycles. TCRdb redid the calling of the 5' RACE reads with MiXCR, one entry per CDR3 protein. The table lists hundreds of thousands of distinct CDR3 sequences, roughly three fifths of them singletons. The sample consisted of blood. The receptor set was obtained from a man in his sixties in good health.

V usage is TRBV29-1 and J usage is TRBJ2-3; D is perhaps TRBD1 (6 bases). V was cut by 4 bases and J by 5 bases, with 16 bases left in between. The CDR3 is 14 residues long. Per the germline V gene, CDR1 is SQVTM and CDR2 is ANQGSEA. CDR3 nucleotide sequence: TGCAGCGTTGTAGGCCAGGGGAAAAGAGATACGCAGTATTTT. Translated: CSVVGQGKRDTQYF.

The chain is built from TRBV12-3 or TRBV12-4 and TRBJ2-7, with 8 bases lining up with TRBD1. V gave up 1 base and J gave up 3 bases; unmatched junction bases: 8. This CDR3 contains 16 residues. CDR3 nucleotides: TGTGCCAGCAGTTTAGATGCCGGGACAGGTATCTACGAGCAGTACTTC. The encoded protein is CASSLDAGTGIYEQYF.

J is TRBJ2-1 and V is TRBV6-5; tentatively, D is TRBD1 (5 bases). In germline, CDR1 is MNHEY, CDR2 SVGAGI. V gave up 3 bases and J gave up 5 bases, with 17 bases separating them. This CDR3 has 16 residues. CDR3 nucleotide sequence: TGTGCCAGCAGTTATTTCGGACATATCCGAGACAATGAGCAGTTCTTC. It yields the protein CASSYFGHIRDNEQFF.

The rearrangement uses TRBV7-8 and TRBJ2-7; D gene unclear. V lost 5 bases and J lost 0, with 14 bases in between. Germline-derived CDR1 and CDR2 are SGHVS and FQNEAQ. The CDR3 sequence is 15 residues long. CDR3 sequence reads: CASSHLVGTSYEQYF. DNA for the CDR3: TGTGCCAGCAGCCACTTGGTTGGAACCTCCTACGAGCAGTACTTC.

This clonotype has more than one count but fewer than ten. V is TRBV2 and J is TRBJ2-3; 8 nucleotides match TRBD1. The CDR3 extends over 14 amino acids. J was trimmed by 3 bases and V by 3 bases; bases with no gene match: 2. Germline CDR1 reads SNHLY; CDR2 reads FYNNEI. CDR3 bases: TGTGCCAGCAGTGAGCAGGGGGCGACAGATACGCAGTATTTT. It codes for CASSEQGATDTQYF.

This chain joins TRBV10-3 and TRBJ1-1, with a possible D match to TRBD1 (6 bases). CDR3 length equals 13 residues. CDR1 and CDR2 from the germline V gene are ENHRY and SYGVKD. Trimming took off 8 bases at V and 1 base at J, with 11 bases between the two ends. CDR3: CAISAGENTEAFF. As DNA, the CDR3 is TGTGCCATCTCTGCAGGGGAGAACACTGAAGCTTTCTTT.

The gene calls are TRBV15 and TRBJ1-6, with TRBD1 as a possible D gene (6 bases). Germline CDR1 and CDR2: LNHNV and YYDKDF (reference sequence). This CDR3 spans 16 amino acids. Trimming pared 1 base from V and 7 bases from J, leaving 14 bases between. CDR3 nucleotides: TGTGCCACCAGCAGAGTAGGGGGGCAGGCAAATTCACCCCTCCACTTT. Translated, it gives CATSRVGGQANSPLHF.

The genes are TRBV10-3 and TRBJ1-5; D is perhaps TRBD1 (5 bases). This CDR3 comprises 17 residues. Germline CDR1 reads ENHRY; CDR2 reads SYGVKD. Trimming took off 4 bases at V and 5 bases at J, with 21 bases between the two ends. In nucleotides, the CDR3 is TGTGCCATCAGTGCGGGGGACTTCAGGGACGCGGATCAGCCCCAGCATTTT. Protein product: CAISAGDFRDADQPQHF.

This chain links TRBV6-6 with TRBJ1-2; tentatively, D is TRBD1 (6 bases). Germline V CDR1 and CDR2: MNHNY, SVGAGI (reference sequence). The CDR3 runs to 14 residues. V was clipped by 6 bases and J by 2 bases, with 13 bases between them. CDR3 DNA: TGTGCCAGCAGATTCCCACAGGGAAACTATGGCTACACCTTC. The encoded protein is CASRFPQGNYGYTF.

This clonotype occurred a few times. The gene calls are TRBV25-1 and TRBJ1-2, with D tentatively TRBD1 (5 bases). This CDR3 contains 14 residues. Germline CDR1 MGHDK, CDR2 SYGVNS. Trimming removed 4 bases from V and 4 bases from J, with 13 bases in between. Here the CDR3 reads CASSATGVGYGYTF. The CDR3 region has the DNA TGTGCCAGCAGTGCTACAGGTGTCGGCTATGGCTACACCTTC.

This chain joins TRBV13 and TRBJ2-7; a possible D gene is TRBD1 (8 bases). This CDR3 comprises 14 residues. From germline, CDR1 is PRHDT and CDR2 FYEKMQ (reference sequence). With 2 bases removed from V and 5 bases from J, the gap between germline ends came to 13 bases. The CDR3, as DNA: TGTGCCAGCAGCTTAAGACAGGGGAGGGACGAGCAGTACTTC. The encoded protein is CASSLRQGRDEQYF.

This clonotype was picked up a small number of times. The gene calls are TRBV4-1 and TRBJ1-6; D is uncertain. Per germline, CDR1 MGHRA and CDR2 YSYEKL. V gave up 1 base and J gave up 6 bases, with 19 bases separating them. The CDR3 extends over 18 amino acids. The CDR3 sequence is CASSQVSGRLLGNSPLHF. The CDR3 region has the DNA TGCGCCAGCAGCCAAGTCTCGGGCCGACTCCTTGGTAATTCACCCCTCCACTTT.

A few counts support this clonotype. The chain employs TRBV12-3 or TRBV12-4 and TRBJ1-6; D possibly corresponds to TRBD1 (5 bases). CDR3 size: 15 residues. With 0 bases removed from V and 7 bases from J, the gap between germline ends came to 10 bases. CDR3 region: CASSLAPRVNSPLHF. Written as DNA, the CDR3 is TGTGCCAGCAGTTTAGCGCCCAGGGTAAATTCACCCCTCCACTTT.

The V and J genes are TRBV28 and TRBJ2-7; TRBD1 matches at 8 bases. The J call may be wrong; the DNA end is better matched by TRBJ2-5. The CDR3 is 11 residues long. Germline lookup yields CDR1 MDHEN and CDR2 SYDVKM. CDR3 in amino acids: CAAGGSETQYF. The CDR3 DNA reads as TGTGCTGCAGGGGGCTCGGAGACCCAGTACTTC.

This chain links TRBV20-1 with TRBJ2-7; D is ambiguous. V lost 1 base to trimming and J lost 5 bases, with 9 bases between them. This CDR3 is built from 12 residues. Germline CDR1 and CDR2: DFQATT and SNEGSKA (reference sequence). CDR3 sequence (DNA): TGCAGTGCTAGAGGGGATCGCGACGAGCAGTACTTC. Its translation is CSARGDRDEQYF.

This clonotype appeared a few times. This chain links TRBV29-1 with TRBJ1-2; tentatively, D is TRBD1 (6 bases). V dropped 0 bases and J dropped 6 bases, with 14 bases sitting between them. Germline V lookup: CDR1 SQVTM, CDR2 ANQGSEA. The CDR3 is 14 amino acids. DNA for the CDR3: TGCAGCGTTGAAGATCAGGGGTTCTTTAATGGCTACACCTTC. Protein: CSVEDQGFFNGYTF.

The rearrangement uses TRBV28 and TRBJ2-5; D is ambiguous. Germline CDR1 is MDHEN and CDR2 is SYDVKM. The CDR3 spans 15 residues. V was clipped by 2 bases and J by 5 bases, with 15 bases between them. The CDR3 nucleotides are TGTGCCAGCAGTTTACACATCACCGGATCCGAGACCCAGTACTTC. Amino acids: CASSLHITGSETQYF. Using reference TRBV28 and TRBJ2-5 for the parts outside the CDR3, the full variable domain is DVKVTQSSRYLVKRTGEKVFLECVQDMDHENMFWYRQDPGLGLRLIYFSYDVKMKEKGDIPEGYSVSREKKERFSLILESASTNQTSMYLCASSLHITGSETQYFGPGTRLLVL.

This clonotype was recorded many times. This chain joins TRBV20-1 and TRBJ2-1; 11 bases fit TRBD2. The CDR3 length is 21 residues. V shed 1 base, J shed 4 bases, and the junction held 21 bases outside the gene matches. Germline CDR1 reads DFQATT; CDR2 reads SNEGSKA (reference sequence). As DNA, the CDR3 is TGCAGTGCTAGAGCCCCTGGAAGGGCTAGCGGGGGGCGCGGACGGTACAATGAGCAGTTCTTC. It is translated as CSARAPGRASGGRGRYNEQFF.

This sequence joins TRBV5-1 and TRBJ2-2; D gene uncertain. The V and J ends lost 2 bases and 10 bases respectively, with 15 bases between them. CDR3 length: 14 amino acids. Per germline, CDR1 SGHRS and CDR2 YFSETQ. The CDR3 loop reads CASSFYTVREELFF. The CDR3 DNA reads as TGCGCCAGCAGCTTTTATACAGTCCGAGAGGAGCTGTTTTTT.

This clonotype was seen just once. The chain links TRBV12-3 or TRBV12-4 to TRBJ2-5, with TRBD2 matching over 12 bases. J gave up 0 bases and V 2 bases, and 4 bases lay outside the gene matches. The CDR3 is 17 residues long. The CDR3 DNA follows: TGTGCCAGCAGTTTAACTAGCGGGGGGACCTACCAAGAGACCCAGTACTTC. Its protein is CASSLTSGGTYQETQYF.

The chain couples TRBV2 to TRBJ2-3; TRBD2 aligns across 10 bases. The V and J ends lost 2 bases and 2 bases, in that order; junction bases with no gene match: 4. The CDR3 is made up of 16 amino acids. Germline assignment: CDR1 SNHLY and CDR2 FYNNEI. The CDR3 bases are TGTGCCAGCAGTGAATCTAGCGGGGGAGCCACAGATACGCAGTATTTT. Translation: CASSESSGGATDTQYF.

CDR3 loop: CASSRQGSAEAFF. The CDR3 nucleotides read TGTGCCAGCAGCCGTCAGGGGAGCGCTGAAGCTTTCTTT. The chain recombines TRBV27 with TRBJ1-1; D is perhaps TRBD1 (6 bases). V gave up 6 bases and J gave up 6 bases, with 14 bases separating them. The CDR3 covers 13 residues. CDR1 and CDR2 (germline): MNHEY, SMNVEV (reference sequence).

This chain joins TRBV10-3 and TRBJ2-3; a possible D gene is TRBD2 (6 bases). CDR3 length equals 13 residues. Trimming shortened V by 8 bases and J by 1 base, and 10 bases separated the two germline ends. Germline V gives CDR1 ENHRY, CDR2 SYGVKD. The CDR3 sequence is CAIGDWRTDTQYF. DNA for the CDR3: TGTGCCATCGGGGACTGGCGCACAGATACGCAGTATTTT.

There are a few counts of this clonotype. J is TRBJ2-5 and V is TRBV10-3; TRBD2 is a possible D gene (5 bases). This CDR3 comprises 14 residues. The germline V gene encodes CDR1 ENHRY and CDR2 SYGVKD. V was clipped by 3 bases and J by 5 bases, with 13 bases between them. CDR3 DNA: TGTGCCATCAGTGACCCAGGACGGAGGGAGACCCAGTACTTC. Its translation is CAISDPGRRETQYF.

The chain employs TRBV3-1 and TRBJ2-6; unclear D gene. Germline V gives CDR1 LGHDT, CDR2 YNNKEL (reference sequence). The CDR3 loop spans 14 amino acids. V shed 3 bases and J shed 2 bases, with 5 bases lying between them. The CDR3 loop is CASSHEAGANVLTF. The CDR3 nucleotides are TGTGCCAGCAGCCACGAGGCTGGGGCCAACGTCCTGACTTTC.

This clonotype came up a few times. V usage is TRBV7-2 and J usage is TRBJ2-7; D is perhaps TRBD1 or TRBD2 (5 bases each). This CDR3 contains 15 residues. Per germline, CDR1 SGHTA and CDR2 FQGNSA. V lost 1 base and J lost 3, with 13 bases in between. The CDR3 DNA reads TGTGCCAGCAGCTTAGAGGTGGGGGTAGGCTACGAGCAGTACTTC. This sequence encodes CASSLEVGVGYEQYF. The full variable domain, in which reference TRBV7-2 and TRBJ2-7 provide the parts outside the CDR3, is GAGVSQSPSNKVTEKGKDVELRCDPISGHTALYWYRQSLGQGLEFLIYFQGNSAPDKSGLPSDRFSAERTGGSVSTLTIQRTQQEDSAVYLCASSLEVGVGYEQYFGPGTRLTVT.

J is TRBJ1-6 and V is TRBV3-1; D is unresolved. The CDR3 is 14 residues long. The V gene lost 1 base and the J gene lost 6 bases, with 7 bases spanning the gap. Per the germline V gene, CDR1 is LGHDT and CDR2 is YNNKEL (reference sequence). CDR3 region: CASSQVISNSPLHF. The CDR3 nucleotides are TGTGCCAGCAGCCAAGTGATCTCTAATTCACCCCTCCACTTT.

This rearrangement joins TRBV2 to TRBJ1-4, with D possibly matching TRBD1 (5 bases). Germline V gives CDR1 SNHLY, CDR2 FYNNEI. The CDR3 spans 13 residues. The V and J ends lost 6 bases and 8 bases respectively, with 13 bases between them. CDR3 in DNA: TGTGCCAGCAGAGAGGACAACGGGGAAAAACTGTTTTTT. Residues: CASREDNGEKLFF.

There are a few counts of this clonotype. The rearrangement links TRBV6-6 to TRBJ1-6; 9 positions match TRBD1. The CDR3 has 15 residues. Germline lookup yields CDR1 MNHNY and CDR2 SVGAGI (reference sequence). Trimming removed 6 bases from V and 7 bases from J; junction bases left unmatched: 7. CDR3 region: CASRQGGQGNSPLHF. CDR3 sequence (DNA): TGTGCCAGCAGACAGGGGGGACAGGGCAATTCACCCCTCCACTTT.

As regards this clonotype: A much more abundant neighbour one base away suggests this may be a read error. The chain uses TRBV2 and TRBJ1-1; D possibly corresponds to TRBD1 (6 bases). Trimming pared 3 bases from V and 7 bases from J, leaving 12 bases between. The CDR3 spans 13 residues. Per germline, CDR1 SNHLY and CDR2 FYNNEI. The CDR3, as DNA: TGTGCCAGCAGTGAGTTCGGGGGCAATGAAGCTTTCTTT. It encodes CASSEFGGNEAFF.

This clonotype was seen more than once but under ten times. The CDR3 nucleotides read TGCAGCGTTGTCGCGACAGGGGACTCGCCCCAGCATTTT. Translated: CSVVATGDSPQHF. This chain joins TRBV29-1 and TRBJ1-5; TRBD1 aligns across 8 bases. The CDR3 is made up of 13 amino acids. Germline loops: CDR1 SQVTM, CDR2 ANQGSEA. V shed 4 bases and J 9 bases; nucleotides not matched to a gene: 8.